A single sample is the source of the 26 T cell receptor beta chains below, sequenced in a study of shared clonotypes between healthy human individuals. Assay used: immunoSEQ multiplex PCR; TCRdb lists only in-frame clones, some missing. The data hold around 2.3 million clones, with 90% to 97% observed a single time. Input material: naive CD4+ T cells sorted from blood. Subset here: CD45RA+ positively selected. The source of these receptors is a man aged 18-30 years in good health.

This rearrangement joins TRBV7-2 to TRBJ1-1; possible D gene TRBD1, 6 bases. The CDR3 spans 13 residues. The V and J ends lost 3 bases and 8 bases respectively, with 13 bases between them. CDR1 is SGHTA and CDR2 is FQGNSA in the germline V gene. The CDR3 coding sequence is TGTGCCAGCAGCTTTCGGGGGGCGTTGGAAGCTTTCTTT. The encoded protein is CASSFRGALEAFF.

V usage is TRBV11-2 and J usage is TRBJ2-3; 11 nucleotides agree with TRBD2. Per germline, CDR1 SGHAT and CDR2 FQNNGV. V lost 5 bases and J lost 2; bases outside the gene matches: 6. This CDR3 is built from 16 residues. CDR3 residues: CASSTGTSGYTDTQYF. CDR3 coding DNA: TGTGCCAGCAGCACCGGGACTAGCGGTTACACAGATACGCAGTATTTT.

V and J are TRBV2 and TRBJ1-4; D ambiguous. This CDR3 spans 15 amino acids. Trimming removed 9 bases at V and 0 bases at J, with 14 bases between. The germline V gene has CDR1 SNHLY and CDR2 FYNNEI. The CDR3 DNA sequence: TGTGCCAGTCACTCCGAGGGTGCAACTAATGAAAAACTGTTTTTT. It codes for CASHSEGATNEKLFF.

The CDR3 reads CASDPDKPHTGELFF. As DNA, the CDR3 is TGTGCTAGTGACCCCGACAAGCCCCACACCGGGGAGCTGTTTTTT. The rearrangement joins TRBV12-5 to TRBJ2-2, with no clear D. Germline V gene sequence: CDR1 LGHNT, CDR2 FRNRAP. V lost 7 bases and J lost 3, with 15 bases in between. This CDR3 is built from 15 residues.

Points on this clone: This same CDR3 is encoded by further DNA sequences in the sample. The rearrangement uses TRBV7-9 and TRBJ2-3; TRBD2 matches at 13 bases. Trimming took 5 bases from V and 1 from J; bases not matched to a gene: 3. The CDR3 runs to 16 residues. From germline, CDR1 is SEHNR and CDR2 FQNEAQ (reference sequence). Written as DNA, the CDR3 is TGTGCCAGCAGCGCCGGACTAGCGGGGGGCACAGATACGCAGTATTTT. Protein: CASSAGLAGGTDTQYF.

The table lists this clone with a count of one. CDR3 region: CASSDPPRGRNYGYTF. CDR3 in DNA: TGCGCCAGCAGCGACCCCCCAAGGGGGCGCAACTATGGCTACACCTTC. The V and J genes are TRBV4-1 and TRBJ1-2; TRBD1 agrees at 7 bases. The CDR3 totals 16 residues. The germline gives CDR1 MGHRA, CDR2 YSYEKL. Trimming cost V 5 bases and J 2 bases; bases outside gene matches: 11.

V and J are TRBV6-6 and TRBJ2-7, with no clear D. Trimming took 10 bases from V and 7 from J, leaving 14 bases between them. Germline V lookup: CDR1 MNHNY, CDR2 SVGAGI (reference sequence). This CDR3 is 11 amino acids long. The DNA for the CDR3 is TGTGCCACCAGGAGAGAAGAAGAGCAGTACTTC. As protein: CATRREEEQYF.

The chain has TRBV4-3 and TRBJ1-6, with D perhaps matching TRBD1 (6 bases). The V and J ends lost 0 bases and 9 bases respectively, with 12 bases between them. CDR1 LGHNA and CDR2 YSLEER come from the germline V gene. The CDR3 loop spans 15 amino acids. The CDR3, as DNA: TGCGCCAGCAGCCAAGAAGGGACATCCATTTCACCCCTCCACTTT. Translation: CASSQEGTSISPLHF.

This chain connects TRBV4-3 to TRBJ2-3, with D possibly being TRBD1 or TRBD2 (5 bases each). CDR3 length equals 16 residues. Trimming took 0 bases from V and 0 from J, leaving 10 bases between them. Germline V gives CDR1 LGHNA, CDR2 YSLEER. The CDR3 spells CASSQEGRLSTDTQYF. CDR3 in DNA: TGCGCCAGCAGCCAAGAGGGACGGCTTAGCACAGATACGCAGTATTTT.

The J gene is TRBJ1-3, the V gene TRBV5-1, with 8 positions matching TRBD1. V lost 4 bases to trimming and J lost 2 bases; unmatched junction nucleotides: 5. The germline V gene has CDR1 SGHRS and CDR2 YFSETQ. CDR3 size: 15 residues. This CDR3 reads CASSEGTGAGNTIYF. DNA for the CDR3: TGCGCCAGCAGCGAGGGGACAGGTGCTGGAAACACCATATATTTT.

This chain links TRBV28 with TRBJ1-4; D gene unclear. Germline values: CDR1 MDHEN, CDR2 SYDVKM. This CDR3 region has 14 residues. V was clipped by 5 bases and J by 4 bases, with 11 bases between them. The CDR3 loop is CASSPGRYNEKLFF. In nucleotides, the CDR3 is TGTGCCAGCAGTCCGGGCCGGTATAATGAAAAACTGTTTTTT.

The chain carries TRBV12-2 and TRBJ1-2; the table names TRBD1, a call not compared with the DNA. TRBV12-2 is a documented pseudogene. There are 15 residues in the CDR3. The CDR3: CASRNLPAGECGYTF. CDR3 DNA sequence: TGTGCAAGTCGCAACCTCCCCGCAGGGGAGTGTGGCTACACCTTC.

The CDR3 nucleotides are TGTGCCAGCAGCTTGATGTCCGGCAGATACATGAACACTGAAGCTTTCTTT. Its translation is CASSLMSGRYMNTEAFF. The chain combines TRBV5-8 with TRBJ1-1; D remains unclear. V was clipped by 1 base and J by 0 bases, with 16 bases between them. The CDR3 runs 17 residues. From germline, CDR1 is SGHTS and CDR2 YDEGEE.

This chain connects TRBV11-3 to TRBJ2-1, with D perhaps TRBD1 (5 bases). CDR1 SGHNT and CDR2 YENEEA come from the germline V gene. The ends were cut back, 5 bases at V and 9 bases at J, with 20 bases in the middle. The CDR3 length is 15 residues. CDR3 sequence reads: CASSPRTAPQGEQFF. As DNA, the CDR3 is TGTGCCAGCAGCCCCCGAACGGCTCCGCAGGGTGAGCAGTTCTTC.

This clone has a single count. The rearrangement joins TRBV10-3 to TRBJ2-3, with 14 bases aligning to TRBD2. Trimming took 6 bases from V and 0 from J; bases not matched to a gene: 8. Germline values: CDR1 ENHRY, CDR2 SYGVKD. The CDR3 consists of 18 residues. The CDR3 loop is CAISPRTSGGPSTDTQYF. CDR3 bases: TGTGCCATCAGCCCAAGGACTAGCGGGGGGCCTAGCACAGATACGCAGTATTTT.

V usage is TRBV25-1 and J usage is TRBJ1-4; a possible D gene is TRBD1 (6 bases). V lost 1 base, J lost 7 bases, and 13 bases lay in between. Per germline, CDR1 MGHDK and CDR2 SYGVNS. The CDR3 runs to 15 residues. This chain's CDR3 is CASSESGGGGEKLFF. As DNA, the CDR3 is TGTGCCAGCAGTGAATCGGGGGGCGGAGGTGAAAAACTGTTTTTT.

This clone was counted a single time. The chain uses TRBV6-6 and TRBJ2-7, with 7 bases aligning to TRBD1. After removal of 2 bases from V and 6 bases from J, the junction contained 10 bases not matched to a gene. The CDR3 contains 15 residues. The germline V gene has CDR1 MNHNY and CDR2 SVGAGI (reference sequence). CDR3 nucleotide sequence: TGTGCCAGCAGTTACACCCCCGACAGGGTAAGCGAGCAGTACTTC. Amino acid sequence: CASSYTPDRVSEQYF.

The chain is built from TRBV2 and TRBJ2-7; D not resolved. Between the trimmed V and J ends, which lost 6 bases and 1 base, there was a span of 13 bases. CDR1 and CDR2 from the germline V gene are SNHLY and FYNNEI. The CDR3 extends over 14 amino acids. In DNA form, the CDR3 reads TGTGCCAGCAGGATCGGACGGCAATCCTACGAGCAGTACTTC. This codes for CASRIGRQSYEQYF.

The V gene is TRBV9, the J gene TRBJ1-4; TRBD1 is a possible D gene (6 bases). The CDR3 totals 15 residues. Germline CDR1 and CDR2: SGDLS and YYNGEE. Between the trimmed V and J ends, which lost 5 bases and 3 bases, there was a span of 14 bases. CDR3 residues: CASRRSGTSNEKLFF. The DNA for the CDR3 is TGTGCCAGCAGGAGGTCGGGGACATCTAATGAAAAACTGTTTTTT.

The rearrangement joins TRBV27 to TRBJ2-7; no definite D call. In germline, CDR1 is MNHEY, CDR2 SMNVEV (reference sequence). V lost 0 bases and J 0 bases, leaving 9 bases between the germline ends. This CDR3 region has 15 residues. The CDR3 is CASSLSALSSYEQYF. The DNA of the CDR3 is TGTGCCAGCAGTTTATCGGCCCTTAGCTCCTACGAGCAGTACTTC.

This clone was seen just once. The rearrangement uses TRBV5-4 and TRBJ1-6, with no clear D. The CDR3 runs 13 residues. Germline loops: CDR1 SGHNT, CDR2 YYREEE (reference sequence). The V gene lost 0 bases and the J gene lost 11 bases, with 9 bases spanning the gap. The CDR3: CASSLDPGPPLHF. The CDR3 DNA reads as TGTGCCAGCAGCTTGGATCCGGGCCCACCCCTCCACTTT.

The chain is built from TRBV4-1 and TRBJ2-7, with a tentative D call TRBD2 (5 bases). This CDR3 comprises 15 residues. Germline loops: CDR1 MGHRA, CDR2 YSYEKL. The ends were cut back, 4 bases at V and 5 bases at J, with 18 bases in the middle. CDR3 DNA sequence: TGCGCCAGCAGCCTCGAAGGGTCTAGCTTCAACGAGCAGTACTTC. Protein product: CASSLEGSSFNEQYF.

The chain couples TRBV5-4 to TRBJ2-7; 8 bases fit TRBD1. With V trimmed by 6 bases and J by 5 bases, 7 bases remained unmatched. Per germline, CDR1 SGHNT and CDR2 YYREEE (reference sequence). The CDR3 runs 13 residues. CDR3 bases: TGTGCCAGCACCCGGACAGGGTTCAACGAGCAGTACTTC. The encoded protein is CASTRTGFNEQYF.

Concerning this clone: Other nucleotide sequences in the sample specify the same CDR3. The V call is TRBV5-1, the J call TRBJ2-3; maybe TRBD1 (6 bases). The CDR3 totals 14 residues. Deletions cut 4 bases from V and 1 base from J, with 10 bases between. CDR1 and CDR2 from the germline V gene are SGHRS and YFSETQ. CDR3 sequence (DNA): TGCGCCAGCAGCCCTCGGACAGGCACAGATACGCAGTATTTT. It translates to CASSPRTGTDTQYF.

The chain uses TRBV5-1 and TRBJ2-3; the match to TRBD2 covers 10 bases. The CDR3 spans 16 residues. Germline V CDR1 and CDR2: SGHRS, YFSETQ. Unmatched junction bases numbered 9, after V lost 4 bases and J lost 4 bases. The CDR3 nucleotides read TGCGCCAGCAGCCGTGGTAGCGGGGGGCCGGCAGATACGCAGTATTTT. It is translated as CASSRGSGGPADTQYF.

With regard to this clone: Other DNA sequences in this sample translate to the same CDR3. CDR3 sequence: CASSLRQGAGEQYF. As DNA, the CDR3 is TGCGCCAGCAGCCTCAGACAGGGGGCCGGCGAGCAGTACTTC. The genes are TRBV5-1 and TRBJ2-7, with 10 bases fitting TRBD1. This CDR3 comprises 14 residues. Trimming took 4 bases from V and 6 from J; bases not matched to a gene: 7. The germline V gene encodes CDR1 SGHRS and CDR2 YFSETQ. The full variable domain, its missing parts supplied by reference TRBV5-1 and TRBJ2-7, is KAGVTQTPRYLIKTRGQQVTLSCSPISGHRSVSWYQQTPGQGLQFLFEYFSETQRNKGNFPGRFSGRQFSNSRSEMNVSTLELGDSALYLCASSLRQGAGEQYFGPGTRLTVT.